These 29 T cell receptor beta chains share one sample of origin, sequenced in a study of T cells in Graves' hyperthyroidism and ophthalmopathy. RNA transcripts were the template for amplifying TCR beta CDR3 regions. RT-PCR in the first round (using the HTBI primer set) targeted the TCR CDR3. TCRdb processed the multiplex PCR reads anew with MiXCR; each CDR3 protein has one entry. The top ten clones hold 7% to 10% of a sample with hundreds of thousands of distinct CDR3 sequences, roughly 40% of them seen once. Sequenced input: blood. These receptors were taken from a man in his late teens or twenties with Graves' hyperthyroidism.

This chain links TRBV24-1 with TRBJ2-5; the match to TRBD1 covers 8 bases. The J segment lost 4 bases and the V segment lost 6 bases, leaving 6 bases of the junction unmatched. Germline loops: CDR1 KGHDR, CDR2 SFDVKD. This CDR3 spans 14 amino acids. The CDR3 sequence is CATSKDRAGETQYF. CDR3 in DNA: TGTGCCACCAGTAAGGACAGGGCTGGAGAGACCCAGTACTTC.

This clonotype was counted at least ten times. The CDR3 region is CASSSGLAGLSYEQYF. The CDR3 nucleotides read TGTGCCAGCAGCTCTGGACTAGCGGGGCTATCCTACGAGCAGTACTTC. The chain carries TRBV5-4 and TRBJ2-7; 12 positions match TRBD2. The junction had 5 bases not matched to a gene; V was cut back by 3 bases and J by 1 base. The length of the CDR3 is 16 residues. Germline lookup yields CDR1 SGHNT and CDR2 YYREEE (reference sequence).

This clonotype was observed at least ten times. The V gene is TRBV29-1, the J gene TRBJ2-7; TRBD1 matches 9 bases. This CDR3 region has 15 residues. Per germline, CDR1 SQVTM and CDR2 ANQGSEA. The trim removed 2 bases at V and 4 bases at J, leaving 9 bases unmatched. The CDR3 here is CSVEREDRGVYEQYF. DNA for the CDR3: TGCAGCGTTGAACGGGAGGACAGGGGCGTATACGAGCAGTACTTC.

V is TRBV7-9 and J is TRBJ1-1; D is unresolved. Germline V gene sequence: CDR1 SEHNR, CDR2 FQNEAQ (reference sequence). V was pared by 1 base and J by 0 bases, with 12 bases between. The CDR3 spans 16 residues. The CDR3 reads CASSLGSRRVNTEAFF. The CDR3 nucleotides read TGTGCCAGCAGCTTAGGGTCCCGACGGGTGAACACTGAAGCTTTCTTT. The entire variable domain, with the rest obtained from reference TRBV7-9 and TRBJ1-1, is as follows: DTGVSQNPRHKITKRGQNVTFRCDPISEHNRLYWYRQTLGQGPEFLTYFQNEAQLEKSRLLSDRFSAERPKGSFSTLEIQRTEQGDSAMYLCASSLGSRRVNTEAFFGQGTRLTVV.

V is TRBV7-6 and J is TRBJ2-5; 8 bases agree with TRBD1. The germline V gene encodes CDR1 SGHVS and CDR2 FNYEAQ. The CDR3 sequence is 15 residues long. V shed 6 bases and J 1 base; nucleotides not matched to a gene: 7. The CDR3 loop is CASSRTGFGQETQYF. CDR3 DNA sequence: TGTGCCAGCAGTAGGACAGGGTTTGGCCAAGAGACCCAGTACTTC.

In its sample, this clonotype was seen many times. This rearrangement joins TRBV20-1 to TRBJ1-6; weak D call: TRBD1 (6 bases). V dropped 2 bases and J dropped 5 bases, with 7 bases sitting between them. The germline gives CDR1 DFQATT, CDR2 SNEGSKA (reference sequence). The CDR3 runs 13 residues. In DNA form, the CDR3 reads TGCAGTGCTAGAAAGGGGGATAATTCACCCCTCCACTTT. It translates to CSARKGDNSPLHF.

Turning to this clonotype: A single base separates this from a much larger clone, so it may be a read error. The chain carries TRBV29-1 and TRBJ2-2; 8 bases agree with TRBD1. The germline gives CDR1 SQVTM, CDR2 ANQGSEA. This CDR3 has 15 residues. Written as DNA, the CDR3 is TGCAGCGTTGAAGCGCAGGGGGCGAACACCGGGGAGCTGTATTTT. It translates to CSVEAQGANTGELYF.

This CDR3 is CASSLGTGPYQNTEAFF. The CDR3 DNA reads TGCGCCAGCAGCTTGGGAACTGGGCCCTATCAAAACACTGAAGCTTTCTTT. The chain is built from TRBV5-1 and TRBJ1-1, with D unresolved. The V gene lost 0 bases and the J gene lost 2 bases, with 17 bases spanning the gap. This CDR3 comprises 17 residues. Looked up from germline, CDR1 is SGHRS and CDR2 is YFSETQ.

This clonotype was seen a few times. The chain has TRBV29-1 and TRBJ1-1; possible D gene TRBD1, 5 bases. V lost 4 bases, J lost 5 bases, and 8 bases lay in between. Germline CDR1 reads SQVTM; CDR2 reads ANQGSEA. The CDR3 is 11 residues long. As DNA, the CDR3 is TGCAGCGTTGTAAAGGGGACTGAAGCTTTCTTT. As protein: CSVVKGTEAFF.

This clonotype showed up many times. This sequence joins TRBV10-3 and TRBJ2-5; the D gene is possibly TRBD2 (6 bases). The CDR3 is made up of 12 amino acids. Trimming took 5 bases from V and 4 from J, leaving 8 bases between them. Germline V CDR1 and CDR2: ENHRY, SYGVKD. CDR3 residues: CAISQGGETQYF. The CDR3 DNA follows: TGTGCCATCAGTCAGGGAGGAGAGACCCAGTACTTC.

CDR3: CASSHLTGTGSGYTF. The DNA for the CDR3 is TGTGCCAGCAGCCACTTAACTGGGACAGGCAGTGGCTACACCTTC. The chain recombines TRBV7-9 with TRBJ1-2; 8 bases match TRBD1. The junction had 12 bases not matched to a gene; V was cut back by 5 bases and J by 7 bases. CDR1 is SEHNR and CDR2 is FQNEAQ in the germline V gene (reference sequence). The CDR3 is 15 amino acids.

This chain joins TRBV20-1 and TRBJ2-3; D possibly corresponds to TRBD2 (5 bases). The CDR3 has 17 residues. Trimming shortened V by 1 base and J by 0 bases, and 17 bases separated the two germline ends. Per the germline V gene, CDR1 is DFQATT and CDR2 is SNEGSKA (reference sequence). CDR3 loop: CSARGPPKRYSTDTQYF. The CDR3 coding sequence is TGCAGTGCTAGAGGACCTCCCAAGCGGTATAGCACAGATACGCAGTATTTT.

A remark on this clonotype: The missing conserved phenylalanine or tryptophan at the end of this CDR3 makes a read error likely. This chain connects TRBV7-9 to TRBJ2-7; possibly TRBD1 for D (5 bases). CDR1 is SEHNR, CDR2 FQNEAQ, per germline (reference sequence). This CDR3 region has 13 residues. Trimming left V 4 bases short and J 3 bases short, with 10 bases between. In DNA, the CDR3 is TGTGCCAGCAGCTCCGTAGACAGCTACGAGCAGTACCTC. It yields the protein CASSSVDSYEQYL.

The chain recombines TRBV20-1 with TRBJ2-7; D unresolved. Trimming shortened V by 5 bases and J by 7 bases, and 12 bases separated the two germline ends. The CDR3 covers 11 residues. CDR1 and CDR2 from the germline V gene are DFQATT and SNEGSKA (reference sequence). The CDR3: CSASPLREQYF. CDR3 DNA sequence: TGCAGTGCTTCCCCCTTAAGGGAGCAGTACTTC.

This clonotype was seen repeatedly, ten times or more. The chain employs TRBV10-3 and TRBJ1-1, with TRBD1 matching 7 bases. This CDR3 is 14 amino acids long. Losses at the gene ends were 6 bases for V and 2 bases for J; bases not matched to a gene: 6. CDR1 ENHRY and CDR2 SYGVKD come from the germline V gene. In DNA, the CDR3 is TGTGCCATCAGGGGACAGAGGACTAACACTGAAGCTTTCTTT. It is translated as CAIRGQRTNTEAFF.

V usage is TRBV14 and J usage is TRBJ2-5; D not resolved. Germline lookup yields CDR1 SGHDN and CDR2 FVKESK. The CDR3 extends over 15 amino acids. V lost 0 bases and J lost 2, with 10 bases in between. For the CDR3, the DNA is TGTGCCAGCAGCCAAGAACCGCCACCTCAAGAGACCCAGTACTTC. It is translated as CASSQEPPPQETQYF.

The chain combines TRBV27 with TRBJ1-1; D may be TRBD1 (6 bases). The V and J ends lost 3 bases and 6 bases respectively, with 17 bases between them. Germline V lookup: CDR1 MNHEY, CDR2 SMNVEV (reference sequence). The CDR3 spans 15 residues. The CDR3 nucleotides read TGTGCCAGCAGTTTCTTCGGGGGGGCGAGGGCTGAAGCTTTCTTT. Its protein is CASSFFGGARAEAFF.

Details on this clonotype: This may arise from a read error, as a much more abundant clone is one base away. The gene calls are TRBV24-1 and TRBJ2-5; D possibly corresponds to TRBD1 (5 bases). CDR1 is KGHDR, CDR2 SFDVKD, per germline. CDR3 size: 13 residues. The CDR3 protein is CATSDLGEETQCF. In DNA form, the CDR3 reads TGTGCCACCAGTGATTTAGGGGAAGAGACCCAGTGCTTC.

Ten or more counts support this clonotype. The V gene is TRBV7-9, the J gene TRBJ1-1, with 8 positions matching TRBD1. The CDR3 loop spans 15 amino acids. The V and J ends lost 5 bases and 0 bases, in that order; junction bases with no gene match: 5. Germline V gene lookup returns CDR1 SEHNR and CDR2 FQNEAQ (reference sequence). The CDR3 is CASSPGQGMNTEAFF. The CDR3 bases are TGTGCCAGCAGCCCAGGACAGGGCATGAACACTGAAGCTTTCTTT. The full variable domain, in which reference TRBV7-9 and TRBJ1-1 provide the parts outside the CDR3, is DTGVSQNPRHKITKRGQNVTFRCDPISEHNRLYWYRQTLGQGPEFLTYFQNEAQLEKSRLLSDRFSAERPKGSFSTLEIQRTEQGDSAMYLCASSPGQGMNTEAFFGQGTRLTVV.

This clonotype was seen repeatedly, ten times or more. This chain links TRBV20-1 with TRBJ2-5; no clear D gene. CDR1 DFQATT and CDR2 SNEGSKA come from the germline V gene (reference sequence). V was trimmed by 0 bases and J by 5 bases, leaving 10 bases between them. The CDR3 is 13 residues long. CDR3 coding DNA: TGCAGTGCTAGAGACGGAAATGGGGAGACCCAGTACTTC. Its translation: CSARDGNGETQYF.

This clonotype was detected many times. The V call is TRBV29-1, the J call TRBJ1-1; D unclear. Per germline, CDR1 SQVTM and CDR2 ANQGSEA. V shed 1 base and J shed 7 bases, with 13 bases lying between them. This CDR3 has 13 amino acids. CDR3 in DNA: TGCAGCGTTGAAGGGCAGTCAGCCTATGAAGCTTTCTTT. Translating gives CSVEGQSAYEAFF.

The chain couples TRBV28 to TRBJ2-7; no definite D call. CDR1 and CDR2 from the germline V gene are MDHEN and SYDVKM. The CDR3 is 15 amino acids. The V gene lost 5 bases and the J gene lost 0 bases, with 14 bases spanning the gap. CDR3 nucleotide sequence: TGTGCCAGCAGTCCAGAGGACCGGACCTCCTACGAGCAGTACTTC. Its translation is CASSPEDRTSYEQYF.

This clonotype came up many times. In DNA, the CDR3 is TGTGCCAGTAGTACAGGGGTCAATCAGCCCCAGCATTTT. Translation gives CASSTGVNQPQHF. V and J are TRBV19 and TRBJ1-5; tentative D call: TRBD1 (6 bases). The CDR3 runs 13 residues. Germline-derived CDR1 and CDR2 are LNHDA and SQIVND (reference sequence). V was cut by 4 bases and J by 3 bases, with 7 bases left in between.

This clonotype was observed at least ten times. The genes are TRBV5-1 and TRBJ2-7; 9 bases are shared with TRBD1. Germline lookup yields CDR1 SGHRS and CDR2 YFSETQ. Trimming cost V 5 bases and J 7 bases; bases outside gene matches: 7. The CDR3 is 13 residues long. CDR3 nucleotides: TGCGCCAGCAGTTCCGGGACAGGGAGGGAGCAGTACTTC. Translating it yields CASSSGTGREQYF.

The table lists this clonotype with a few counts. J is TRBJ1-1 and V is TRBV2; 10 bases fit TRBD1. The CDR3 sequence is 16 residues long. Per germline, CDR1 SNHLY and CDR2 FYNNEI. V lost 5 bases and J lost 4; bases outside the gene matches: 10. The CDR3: CASSYFAGQGGTEAFF. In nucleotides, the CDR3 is TGTGCCAGCAGTTACTTCGCCGGACAGGGGGGCACTGAAGCTTTCTTT.

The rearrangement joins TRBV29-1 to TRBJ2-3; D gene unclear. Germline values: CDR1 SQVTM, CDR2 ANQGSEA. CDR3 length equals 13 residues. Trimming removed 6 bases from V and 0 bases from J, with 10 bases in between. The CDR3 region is CSVDRISTDTQYF. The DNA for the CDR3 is TGCAGCGTCGACCGGATAAGCACAGATACGCAGTATTTT.

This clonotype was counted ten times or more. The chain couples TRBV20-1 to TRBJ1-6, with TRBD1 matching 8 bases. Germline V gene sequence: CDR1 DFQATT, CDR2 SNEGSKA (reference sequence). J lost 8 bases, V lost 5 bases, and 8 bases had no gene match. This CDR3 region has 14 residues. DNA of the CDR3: TGCAGTGCTCTTAAACAGGGGGTGGATTCACCCCTCCACTTT. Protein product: CSALKQGVDSPLHF.

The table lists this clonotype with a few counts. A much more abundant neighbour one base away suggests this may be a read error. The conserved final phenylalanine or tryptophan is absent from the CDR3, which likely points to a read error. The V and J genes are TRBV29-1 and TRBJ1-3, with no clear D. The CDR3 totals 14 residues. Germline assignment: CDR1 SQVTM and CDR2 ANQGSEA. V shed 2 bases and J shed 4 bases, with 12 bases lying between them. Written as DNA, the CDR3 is TGCAGCGTTGAACGGGCAGCGGGGGGAAACACCATATATTGT. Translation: CSVERAAGGNTIYC.

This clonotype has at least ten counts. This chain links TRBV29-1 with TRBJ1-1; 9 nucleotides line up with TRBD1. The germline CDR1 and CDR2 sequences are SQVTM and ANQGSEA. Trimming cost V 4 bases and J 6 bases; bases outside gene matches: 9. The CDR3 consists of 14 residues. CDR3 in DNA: TGCAGCGTTGCAGACAGGGGGTCGCGTCCTGAAGCTTTCTTT. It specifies CSVADRGSRPEAFF.